The source of this TCR beta chain is a study of blood T cell repertoires in COVID-19. In the study overall: Donors in the United States, Italy and Spain gave samples during acute or convalescent COVID-19.

Participants were aged 18 to 89 years from around 25 US areas. Germline V gene data show CDR1 as SGHAT and CDR2 as FQNNGV. Trimming cost V 5 bases and J 4 bases, with 5 bases left between them. CDR3 size: 11 residues. Per the original methods: The authors estimated nucleated cell counts from reference gene primer amplification. Profiled with immunoSEQ multiplex PCR; TCRdb holds only in-frame clones, not every one. V and J calls and clone size come straight from that table; D and trimming were deduced from the DNA. Of about 300,000 clones listed, 65% to 90% were seen once; the top ten hold roughly 10%.

The sample comprised PBMCs or T cells enriched from blood (not recorded which). This receptor was identified in a young woman who had recovered from COVID-19. The V gene is TRBV11-2, the J gene TRBJ1-1; D unresolved. The CDR3 nucleotides read TGTGCCAGCAGCCCAGGCACTGAAGCTTTCTTT. Its protein product is CASSPGTEAFF.